This TCR beta chain was identified in a study of cytomegalovirus exposure and HLA in healthy donors. About the study: Membership in the Caucasian-associated ancestry cluster was found for 65% to 85% of fewer than 450 genotyped donors.

Germline CDR1 and CDR2: SGHRS and YFSETQ. Trimming shortened V by 7 bases and J by 4 bases, and 8 bases separated the two germline ends. The CDR3 has 11 amino acids. Overall study findings and caveats: The authors later found HLA-associated TCR beta chains more clonally expanded than equally common others.

With respect to this clone: What it binds is not known.

The study ran its PCR with 60 Vbeta and 13 Jbeta primers. The data were produced by immunoSEQ multiplex PCR, yet TCRdb's version contains in-frame clones alone and is incomplete. The sample holds 90,000 to 95,000 clones, roughly 78% seen once. The rearrangement uses TRBV5-1 and TRBJ2-5; maybe TRBD2 (5 bases). The sequencing input was PBMCs. This receptor was obtained from a male donor in good health and CMV-seropositive. CDR3 region: CASRGGETQYF. The DNA for the CDR3 is TGCGCCAGCCGGGGTGGAGAGACCCAGTACTTC.